The rows below give T cell receptor beta chains drawn from one sample of a study. TCRdb used MiXCR to reprocess the 5' RACE reads, holding one entry per CDR3 protein. Of about 42,000 distinct CDR3 sequences in the sample, roughly a fifth were seen once. The source material was Tregs sorted from blood. Receptors were obtained from a female donor with breast cancer. The CDR3 runs from the conserved cysteine through the conserved F or W. The order of the fields is J gene, D gene, clone size, V gene, CDR3 DNA, CDR3 protein. D genes are given only for firm matches. Size is omitted from some rows. Given values are once, few, many or a class for expanded clones.

TRBJ2-6 | - | - | TRBV7-9 | TGTGCCAGCAGCTTACCGGGGGCTAGCTCTGGGGCCAACGTCCTGACTTTC | CASSLPGASSGANVLTF
TRBJ2-7 | - | - | TRBV29-1 | TGCAGCGTTTCCGCTGGCGGCTACGAGCAGTACTTC | CSVSAGGYEQYF
TRBJ2-7 | TRBD1 | many | TRBV5-1 | TGCGCCAGCAGCTCCGGGACAGGGGACTACGAGCAGTACTTC | CASSSGTGDYEQYF
TRBJ1-1 | TRBD1 | - | TRBV7-9 | TGTGCCAGCAGCTGGGGACAGATGAACACTGAAGCTTTCTTT | CASSWGQMNTEAFF
TRBJ1-1 | - | medium-sized | TRBV7-9 | TGCGCCAGCAGCCTGACCTTGAACACTGAAGCTTTCTTT | CASSLTLNTEAFF
TRBJ2-5 | - | - | TRBV7-9 | TGTGCCAGCAGCTTAGGAGGGGCGGACTACGACGAGACCCAGTACTTC | CASSLGGADYDETQYF
TRBJ2-2 | TRBD1 | - | TRBV9 | TGTGCCAGCAGAGACGGACAGGGGGGGACCGGGGAGCTGTTTTTT | CASRDGQGGTGELFF
TRBJ2-2 | - | many | TRBV11-3 | TGTGCCAGCAGCTTATACGGCGGGGAGCTGTTTTTT | CASSLYGGELFF
TRBJ2-7 | - | - | TRBV27 | TGTGCCAGCAGTTTAACCGAGGAATCATCCGAGCGGTACTTC | CASSLTEESSERYF
TRBJ2-6 | - | many | TRBV15 | TGTGCCACCAGCAGAGACTCTGGGGCCAACGTCCTGACTTTC | CATSRDSGANVLTF
TRBJ2-7 | - | few | TRBV5-1 | TGCGCCAGCGGTCGGGACCCTAGCTCCTACGAGCAGTACTTC | CASGRDPSSYEQYF
TRBJ2-7 | - | - | TRBV27 | TGTGCCAGCAGTCAGGACTCGCTCTACGAGCAGTACTTC | CASSQDSLYEQYF
TRBJ2-3 | TRBD2 | - | TRBV6-5 | TGTGCCAGCAATTACTCGAGTTTAGCGGGGGGCCGCACAGATACGCAGTATTTT | CASNYSSLAGGRTDTQYF
TRBJ2-1 | TRBD2 | few | TRBV20-1 | TGCAGTGCCAGAGATTCACGGACTAGTGGGAATGAGCAGTTCTTC | CSARDSRTSGNEQFF
TRBJ2-1 | TRBD2 | many | TRBV5-1 | TGCGCCAGCAGCTTGGTGGCTAGCGGGTACCATGAGCAGTTCTTC | CASSLVASGYHEQFF
TRBJ2-1 | TRBD2 | - | TRBV20-1 | TGCAGTGCCCATACTAGCGGGTCGCAGTTCTTC | CSAHTSGSQFF
TRBJ2-1 | TRBD2 | once | TRBV7-2 | TGTGCCAGCACCCGGCGAGCTAGCGGGGGGACGGAGCAGTTCTTC | CASTRRASGGTEQFF
TRBJ2-1 | - | once | TRBV12-3/TRBV12-4 | TGTGCCAGCAGTTTCTCAGGGGGGGCAGGGAATGAGCAGTCCTTC | CASSFSGGAGNEQSF
TRBJ2-3 | - | many | TRBV5-1 | TGCGCCAGCAGCTTGGCCCTCAGTGCAGATACGCAGTATTTT | CASSLALSADTQYF
TRBJ1-1 | - | few | TRBV28 | TGTGCCAGCAGTTCTAGAGGTAACACTGAAGCTTTCTTT | CASSSRGNTEAFF
TRBJ2-3 | - | few | TRBV7-3 | TGTGCCAGCTCATTCGGGGCAGATACGCAGTATTTT | CASSFGADTQYF
TRBJ2-1 | TRBD2 | - | TRBV12-3/TRBV12-4 | TGTGCCAGCAGTTTATCGTCTAGCGGGATGTATGAGCAGTTCTTC | CASSLSSSGMYEQFF
TRBJ2-2 | - | many | TRBV5-1 | TGCGCCAGCAGCTTGGCCGGGACAACGAACACCGGGGAGCTGTTTTTT | CASSLAGTTNTGELFF
TRBJ2-7 | - | few | TRBV6-1 | TGTGCCAGCAGTGAGACACAGTACGAGCAGTACTTC | CASSETQYEQYF
TRBJ2-1 | TRBD2 | few | TRBV6-2/TRBV6-3 | TGTGCCAGCAGTACCCTGACTAGCGGGAGTGATTTGAATGAGCAGTTCTTC | CASSTLTSGSDLNEQFF
TRBJ1-2 | - | - | TRBV7-6 | TGTGCCAGCAGCTTAGCACCCGGAGGTCCTAACTATGGCTACACCTTC | CASSLAPGGPNYGYTF
TRBJ1-4 | - | few | TRBV21-1 | TGTGCCATAGATCCCGACAGGTTTTATGAAAAACTGTTTTTT | CAIDPDRFYEKLFF
TRBJ1-1 | - | medium-sized | TRBV12-3/TRBV12-4 | TGTGCCAGCACCATGACAGTCTTGAACACTGAAGCTTTCTTT | CASTMTVLNTEAFF
TRBJ2-7 | TRBD1 | many | TRBV4-1 | TGCGCCAGCAGCCAGGGGGCCGGGACAGGGCAGTACGAGCAGTACTTC | CASSQGAGTGQYEQYF
TRBJ2-3 | - | many | TRBV9 | TGTGCCAGCAGCGTAGTCGGGATGGGCACAGATACGCAGTATTTT | CASSVVGMGTDTQYF
TRBJ2-5 | TRBD2 | few | TRBV7-3 | TGTGCCAGCAGCCGGGGACTAGCGGGAGAGACCCAGTACTTC | CASSRGLAGETQYF